Below are 15 T cell receptor beta chains sequenced from a single sample in a study of a mutant IDH1 vaccine in newly diagnosed glioma. For these TCRs, the target antigens are not known. TCRdb keeps only in-frame clones here, not all; method: immunoSEQ multiplex PCR. The sample shows 50,000 to 60,000 clones, over 75% of them seen only once. Time point meaning: week 11, during vaccination. All doses held 300 ug of mutant IDH1 20-mer peptide, with topical imiquimod. This sample comprised PBMCs, obtained from a glioma patient whose treatment included an IDH1 peptide vaccine. Receptors originate from a man aged 45-65 years with glioma.

The V gene is TRBV28, the J gene TRBJ2-7, with D tentatively TRBD1 (5 bases). V dropped 6 bases and J dropped 4 bases, with 16 bases sitting between them. The germline gives CDR1 MDHEN, CDR2 SYDVKM. The length of the CDR3 is 14 residues. CDR3 sequence reads: CASRGLGRVYEQYF. CDR3 nucleotide sequence: TGTGCCAGCAGGGGCTTGGGCAGGGTATACGAGCAGTACTTC.

V is TRBV28 and J is TRBJ2-7; D remains ambiguous. Trimming removed 9 bases at V and 4 bases at J, with 13 bases between. Germline lookup yields CDR1 MDHEN and CDR2 SYDVKM. The CDR3 spans 12 residues. The CDR3 protein is CASTAERYEQYF. The CDR3 DNA follows: TGTGCCAGTACAGCTGAGCGTTACGAGCAGTACTTC.

V gene TRBV21-1 combines with J gene TRBJ1-5. TRBV21-1 is a pseudogene segment. This CDR3 is 17 amino acids long. CDR3 protein: CASGERGRDRNNQPQHF. The CDR3 bases are TGTGCCAGCGGAGAAAGGGGACGGGATAGGAACAATCAGCCCCAGCATTTT.

This chain joins TRBV10-2 and TRBJ2-7, with 8 bases identical to TRBD2. The junction had 10 bases not matched to a gene; V was cut back by 6 bases and J by 6 bases. This CDR3 region has 14 residues. Germline-derived CDR1 and CDR2 are WSHSY and SAAADI. In DNA form, the CDR3 reads TGCGCCAGCAGGGATGGTGAGACTAGCGCCGAGCAGTACTTC. It is translated as CASRDGETSAEQYF.

The V gene is TRBV6-1, the J gene TRBJ1-2, with D possibly matching TRBD1 (5 bases). Trimming took 3 bases from V and 8 from J, leaving 28 bases between them. This CDR3 comprises 18 residues. From germline, CDR1 is MNHNS and CDR2 SASEGT. The CDR3 DNA is TGTGCCAGCAGTGAGGTCCGGGGGTATGCCAGGGTAAAGGAGGGCTACACCTTC. Encoded protein: CASSEVRGYARVKEGYTF.

This clone was found once. V gene TRBV2 combines with J gene TRBJ2-5; 7 positions match TRBD2. The CDR3 consists of 12 residues. J was trimmed by 9 bases and V by 3 bases; bases with no gene match: 4. CDR1 and CDR2 (germline): SNHLY, FYNNEI. DNA of the CDR3: TGTGCCAGCAGTGAGGGCGGGAGCGCCCAGTACTTC. Residues: CASSEGGSAQYF.

This clone was seen once. The rearrangement uses TRBV11-1 and TRBJ2-1; D remains unclear. V was shortened by 1 base and J by 0 bases, with 4 bases between the two germline ends. Germline CDR1 and CDR2: SGHAT and FQDESV (reference sequence). This CDR3 has 14 amino acids. CDR3 sequence reads: CASSLGGSYNEQFF. The CDR3 nucleotides are TGTGCCAGCAGCTTAGGCGGCTCCTACAATGAGCAGTTCTTC.

The gene calls are TRBV6-5 and TRBJ2-5; TRBD2 agrees at 8 bases. Losses at the gene ends were 4 bases for V and 2 bases for J; bases not matched to a gene: 3. Per germline, CDR1 MNHEY and CDR2 SVGAGI. The CDR3 consists of 14 residues. This chain's CDR3 is CASSFTGGQETQYF. The CDR3 DNA reads as TGTGCCAGCAGTTTTACGGGAGGGCAAGAGACCCAGTACTTC.

This chain links TRBV14 with TRBJ2-7; D remains ambiguous. The V end was cut by 3 bases, the J end by 9 bases, with 12 bases between. The germline gives CDR1 SGHDN, CDR2 FVKESK. There are 12 residues in the CDR3. CDR3 coding DNA: TGTGCCAGCAGCCATGTACAGTCAACGCAGTACTTC. Protein sequence: CASSHVQSTQYF.

The DNA for the CDR3 is TGTGCCAGCTCCGAGCAGGGGGGCAGCAATCAGCCCCAGCATTTT. Its protein product is CASSEQGGSNQPQHF. V gene TRBV18 combines with J gene TRBJ1-5, with 7 bases aligning to TRBD1. Germline CDR1 KGHSH, CDR2 LQKENI. Trimming cost V 6 bases and J 1 base; bases outside gene matches: 6. CDR3 length equals 15 residues.

This clone was observed once. The rearrangement links TRBV6-6 to TRBJ2-2; 11 bases are shared with TRBD1. Trimming at V came to 6 bases and at J to 7 bases, leaving 7 bases not matched to a gene. This CDR3 has 15 residues. The germline V gene has CDR1 MNHNY and CDR2 SVGAGI (reference sequence). CDR3 DNA: TGTGCCAGCAGACGGGACAGGGGGTCGTTCGGGGAGCTGTTTTTT. It translates to CASRRDRGSFGELFF.

The chain is built from TRBV7-9 and TRBJ2-7, with 7 bases that match TRBD2. Looked up from germline, CDR1 is SEHNR and CDR2 is FQNEAQ (reference sequence). This CDR3 is 17 amino acids long. J lost 6 bases, V lost 5 bases, and 19 bases had no gene match. The CDR3 nucleotides are TGTGCCAGCAGCCTGGGGGGGTCCACCGCCTCCCTGGGCGAGCAGTACTTC. Translating gives CASSLGGSTASLGEQYF.

The chain has TRBV30 and TRBJ1-6; 7 nucleotides align to TRBD1. This CDR3 is built from 11 residues. The germline gives CDR1 GTSNPN, CDR2 SVGIG (reference sequence). V was clipped by 1 base and J by 19 bases; unmatched bases: 7. The CDR3 reads CAWSAGTEPHF. The DNA for the CDR3 is TGTGCCTGGAGTGCAGGGACAGAGCCTCACTTT.

The rearrangement links TRBV5-3 to TRBJ2-5, with 9 positions matching TRBD1. TRBV5-3 is known as an ORF, though its function is uncertain. Germline trimming cut 3 bases from V and 0 bases from J; bases unmatched to any gene: 3. This CDR3 spans 15 amino acids. CDR3 DNA sequence: TGTGCCAGAAGCTGGGACAGGGACTACCAAGAGACCCAGTACTTC. It encodes CARSWDRDYQETQYF.

This clone was seen once. This sequence joins TRBV29-1 and TRBJ2-3; TRBD2 aligns across 7 bases. J was trimmed by 1 base and V by 3 bases; bases with no gene match: 7. Germline values: CDR1 SQVTM, CDR2 ANQGSEA. The length of the CDR3 is 15 residues. The CDR3 protein is CSVEIQSGGTDTQYF. CDR3 nucleotide sequence: TGCAGCGTTGAGATCCAAAGCGGGGGCACAGATACGCAGTATTTT.